This passage covers 13 T cell receptor beta chains from one sample sequenced in a study of graft-versus-host responses after intestinal transplantation. Assay used: immunoSEQ multiplex PCR; TCRdb lists only in-frame clones, some missing. Seen here are some 14,000 clones, 30% to 35% observed once, and the top ten hold roughly 2%. Responders labeled with CFSE (approximately 200,000) were plated with approximately 200,000 irradiated, violet-dye-labeled stimulators. The source material was alloreactive CD8+ T cells from a mixed lymphocyte reaction culture, sampled before intestinal transplant. Subset given: CFSE-low proliferating T cells sorted from roughly 6-day pre-transplant mixed lymphocyte reaction (GvH or HvG direction). Receptors originate from a human patient who received an intestinal transplant.

The J gene is TRBJ2-1, the V gene TRBV4-3; D may be TRBD2 (6 bases). V lost 3 bases, J lost 9 bases, and 12 bases lay in between. The CDR3 consists of 13 residues. Per germline, CDR1 LGHNA and CDR2 YSLEER. CDR3 in amino acids: CASSQLGGGEQFF. The CDR3 nucleotides read TGCGCCAGCAGCCAGCTGGGGGGAGGTGAGCAGTTCTTC.

The chain carries TRBV7-2 and TRBJ2-1; the match to TRBD1 covers 8 bases. V shed 5 bases, J shed 10 bases, and the junction held 13 bases outside the gene matches. The CDR3 is 15 amino acids. The germline V gene encodes CDR1 SGHTA and CDR2 FQGNSA. In nucleotides, the CDR3 is TGTGCCAGCAGCCGTACAGGGGGTCAATCGACGGAGCAGTTCTTC. Translation: CASSRTGGQSTEQFF. The full variable domain, completed using reference TRBV7-2 and TRBJ2-1, is GAGVSQSPSNKVTEKGKDVELRCDPISGHTALYWYRQSLGQGLEFLIYFQGNSAPDKSGLPSDRFSAERTGGSVSTLTIQRTQQEDSAVYLCASSRTGGQSTEQFFGPGTRLTVL.

This clone showed up just a few times. V gene TRBV4-3 combines with J gene TRBJ1-1; 7 nucleotides match TRBD1. CDR1 is LGHNA and CDR2 is YSLEER in the germline V gene. The CDR3 runs to 15 residues. J was trimmed by 1 base and V by 2 bases; bases with no gene match: 4. CDR3 nucleotides: TGCGCCAGCAGCCAATGGCAGGGGGGGAACACTGAAGCTTTCTTT. Translating it yields CASSQWQGGNTEAFF.

The rearrangement links TRBV10-3 to TRBJ1-4; 8 positions match TRBD1. This CDR3 is 15 amino acids long. Trimming removed 11 bases from V and 4 bases from J; junction bases left unmatched: 12. Looked up from germline, CDR1 is ENHRY and CDR2 is SYGVKD. CDR3 bases: TGTGCCTCCTGGACAGGGAGCAACCTTAATGAAAAACTGTTTTTT. It specifies CASWTGSNLNEKLFF.

This sequence joins TRBV25-1 and TRBJ2-5; a possible D gene is TRBD1 (6 bases). In germline, CDR1 is MGHDK, CDR2 SYGVNS. The CDR3 spans 17 residues. The V and J ends lost 0 bases and 2 bases respectively, with 16 bases between them. The CDR3 coding sequence is TGTGCCAGCAGTGAATACCGCCTAGCAGGGGAACAAGAGACCCAGTACTTC. It specifies CASSEYRLAGEQETQYF.

The rearrangement links TRBV4-1 to TRBJ2-1; D is uncertain. The CDR3 is 15 amino acids. V was trimmed by 1 base and J by 0 bases, leaving 7 bases between them. Germline assignment: CDR1 MGHRA and CDR2 YSYEKL. In DNA form, the CDR3 reads TGCGCCAGCAGCCAAGTCCCGGGCTCCTACAATGAGCAGTTCTTC. Amino acids: CASSQVPGSYNEQFF.

This clone is deemed medium-sized. The chain joins TRBV6-5 to TRBJ2-7; 10 bases match TRBD2. Germline CDR1 reads MNHEY; CDR2 reads SVGAGI. J was trimmed by 1 base and V by 4 bases; bases with no gene match: 4. The CDR3 contains 15 residues. In DNA form, the CDR3 reads TGTGCCAGCAGTTTAGGACTAGCGGAATCCTACGAGCAGTACTTC. Translating gives CASSLGLAESYEQYF.

The chain uses TRBV7-6 and TRBJ2-5, with D possibly being TRBD2 (6 bases). The closer fit of TRBJ2-7 to the DNA end suggests the J call may be wrong. CDR1 and CDR2 (germline): SGHVS, FNYEAQ. This CDR3 spans 14 amino acids. The CDR3 nucleotides read TGTGCCAGCAGCTTAAAGGTGGAGGGGCCCGAGCAGTACTTC. It translates to CASSLKVEGPEQYF.

The chain uses TRBV7-9 and TRBJ1-1; 7 nucleotides match TRBD1. Germline CDR1 SEHNR, CDR2 FQNEAQ (reference sequence). Trimming removed 5 bases from V and 8 bases from J; junction bases left unmatched: 8. The CDR3 has 13 residues. DNA for the CDR3: TGTGCCAGCAGCCCAGGGGGACGTCCAGAAGCTTTCTTT. The encoded protein is CASSPGGRPEAFF.

By share, this clone ranks as medium-sized. The chain combines TRBV4-1 with TRBJ2-7, with TRBD2 matching over 10 bases. The CDR3 loop spans 15 amino acids. Trimming cost V 1 base and J 4 bases; bases outside gene matches: 4. Per the germline V gene, CDR1 is MGHRA and CDR2 is YSYEKL. CDR3 amino acids: CASSQAGTSVYEQYF. The DNA of the CDR3 is TGCGCCAGCAGCCAAGCAGGGACTAGCGTATACGAGCAGTACTTC.

V and J are TRBV27 and TRBJ2-5, with 11 bases identical to TRBD2. TRBJ2-7 explains the end of the DNA better; the J call may be wrong. Germline V gene lookup returns CDR1 MNHEY and CDR2 SMNVEV (reference sequence). The CDR3 contains 14 residues. The CDR3 loop is CASRPGLAAYEQYF. CDR3 nucleotide sequence: TGTGCCAGCAGGCCGGGACTAGCGGCCTACGAGCAGTACTTC.

This clone was seen a few times. The rearrangement uses TRBV5-6 and TRBJ1-2; D remains ambiguous. CDR1 and CDR2 from the germline V gene are SGHDT and YYEEEE. V shed 0 bases and J shed 7 bases, with 16 bases lying between them. This CDR3 has 15 amino acids. The CDR3 spells CASSLGSPSLSGYTF. The CDR3 DNA sequence: TGTGCCAGCAGCTTGGGCAGTCCGTCACTATCTGGCTACACCTTC.

V usage is TRBV15 and J usage is TRBJ2-3, with 7 bases that match TRBD2. The CDR3 consists of 15 residues. Germline V gene lookup returns CDR1 LNHNV and CDR2 YYDKDF (reference sequence). With V trimmed by 5 bases and J by 1 base, 6 bases remained unmatched. The chain's CDR3 is CATSLRSGGTDTQYF. The CDR3 nucleotides are TGTGCCACCAGCTTACGAAGCGGGGGCACAGATACGCAGTATTTT.